Below, one T cell receptor (beta chain) is given with its context. The data belong to a study of blood T cell repertoires in COVID-19. Clones were read by immunoSEQ multiplex PCR, and TCRdb kept only the in-frame ones, dropping some. The profile covers roughly 430,000 clones, with approximately 90% appearing a single time and approximately 1.5% taken by the ten largest. The CDR3 length is 14 residues. Germline assignment: CDR1 SGHAT and CDR2 FQNNGV. The germline V and J ends were trimmed by 0 bases and 7 bases, with 12 bases remaining between them. The chain joins TRBV11-2 to TRBJ2-5; D is uncertain. The sample taken for sequencing was PBMCs or T cells enriched from blood (not recorded which). The sequence was obtained from a woman aged 18-29 years who had been exposed to COVID-19. The CDR3 DNA follows: TGTGCCAGCAGCTTAGATCATCTAGGTGGGACCCAGTACTTC. Its translation: CASSLDHLGGTQYF.